The 16 T cell receptor beta chains reported below all come from one sample, sequenced in a study of T cell changes during pregnancy in multiple sclerosis. Assay used: immunoSEQ multiplex PCR; TCRdb lists only in-frame clones, some missing. The data hold around 44,000 clones, with roughly 92% observed a single time. Sequenced sample: peripheral blood. Receptor source: a female donor with multiple sclerosis, enrolled in a pregnancy study.

This chain links TRBV28 with TRBJ1-5; D call uncertain. Germline V gene data show CDR1 as MDHEN and CDR2 as SYDVKM. This CDR3 has 20 amino acids. The V end lost 1 base, the J end lost 3 bases, and 25 bases lay between the germline ends. The chain's CDR3 is CASSLYRDNRPEALNQPQHF. The CDR3 bases are TGTGCCAGCAGTTTATATCGAGACAACCGTCCGGAGGCACTCAATCAGCCCCAGCATTTT.

This clone has more than one count but fewer than ten. This chain uses TRBV10-1 with TRBJ2-1; the match to TRBD1 covers 9 bases. CDR3 length equals 16 residues. The J segment lost 8 bases and the V segment lost 3 bases, leaving 11 bases of the junction unmatched. The germline CDR1 and CDR2 sequences are WNHNN and SYGVQD (reference sequence). CDR3 loop: CASSDWGDREGDEQFF. As DNA, the CDR3 is TGCGCCAGCAGTGACTGGGGGGACAGGGAAGGTGATGAGCAGTTCTTC.

The chain recombines TRBV30 with TRBJ1-4; D unresolved. Germline assignment: CDR1 GTSNPN and CDR2 SVGIG (reference sequence). The V gene lost 0 bases and the J gene lost 8 bases, with 13 bases spanning the gap. CDR3 length: 14 amino acids. This CDR3 is CAWSVGLGEEKLFF. CDR3 coding DNA: TGTGCCTGGAGTGTAGGCCTTGGAGAGGAAAAACTGTTTTTT.

This clone was observed once. V gene TRBV19 combines with J gene TRBJ1-5, with 8 bases matching TRBD1. The V segment lost 4 bases and the J segment 3 bases; nucleotides outside the gene matches: 8. Germline V gene sequence: CDR1 LNHDA, CDR2 SQIVND (reference sequence). The CDR3 sequence is 16 residues long. The CDR3 region has the DNA TGTGCCAGTAGTAGACAGGGGATTATAGCCAATCAGCCCCAGCATTTT. It specifies CASSRQGIIANQPQHF.

This chain links TRBV2 with TRBJ1-5; no definite D call. This CDR3 comprises 14 residues. Germline assignment: CDR1 SNHLY and CDR2 FYNNEI. Trimming shortened V by 6 bases and J by 0 bases, and 9 bases separated the two germline ends. DNA for the CDR3: TGTGCCAGCAGGGGCGGTAATAGCAATCAGCCCCAGCATTTT. Its protein product is CASRGGNSNQPQHF.

The V and J genes are TRBV5-1 and TRBJ1-3; D is unclear. This CDR3 region has 17 residues. V was pared by 0 bases and J by 0 bases, with 13 bases between. CDR1 and CDR2 (germline): SGHRS, YFSETQ. DNA for the CDR3: TGCGCCAGCAGCTTGGCCGCGGGAACGAGCTCTGGAAACACCATATATTTT. This sequence encodes CASSLAAGTSSGNTIYF.

The gene calls are TRBV19 and TRBJ2-7, with D hard to call. This CDR3 contains 16 residues. V was cut by 5 bases and J by 0 bases, with 17 bases left in between. Germline lookup yields CDR1 LNHDA and CDR2 SQIVND (reference sequence). CDR3 loop: CASSPHPPLGSYEQYF. CDR3 nucleotide sequence: TGTGCCAGTAGTCCTCACCCCCCCTTGGGCTCCTACGAGCAGTACTTC.

This clone is a singleton in its sample. V usage is TRBV6-4 and J usage is TRBJ1-5, with a tentative D call TRBD1 (5 bases). Germline V CDR1 and CDR2: MRHNA, SNTAGT. The CDR3 has 16 residues. V lost 2 bases and J 5 bases, leaving 16 bases between the germline ends. CDR3 sequence: CASSDEEGKRDQPQHF. The CDR3 DNA follows: TGTGCCAGCAGTGACGAGGAGGGGAAAAGGGATCAGCCCCAGCATTTT.

The rearrangement joins TRBV5-1 to TRBJ2-1; D ambiguous. The CDR3 runs 14 residues. In germline, CDR1 is SGHRS, CDR2 YFSETQ. V gave up 0 bases and J gave up 4 bases, with 8 bases separating them. CDR3 DNA: TGCGCCAGCAGCTTGGAGGGCCTTTACAATGAGCAGTTCTTC. Its protein is CASSLEGLYNEQFF.

V usage is TRBV14 and J usage is TRBJ2-7; tentatively, D is TRBD2 (5 bases). The CDR3 sequence is 14 residues long. Deletions cut 4 bases from V and 4 bases from J, with 14 bases between. Germline V gene lookup returns CDR1 SGHDN and CDR2 FVKESK. The CDR3 bases are TGTGCCAGCAGCCCCCTCGGGGTGCTATACGAGCAGTACTTC. It yields the protein CASSPLGVLYEQYF.

The chain has TRBV19 and TRBJ1-3, with D hard to call. V was trimmed by 3 bases and J by 4 bases, leaving 13 bases between them. The CDR3 has 15 amino acids. CDR1 and CDR2 from the germline V gene are LNHDA and SQIVND (reference sequence). The CDR3 nucleotides are TGTGCCAGTAGTATGGTGCCGGGCCCAGGAAACACCATATATTTT. It encodes CASSMVPGPGNTIYF.

This clone was found once. CDR3 nucleotide sequence: TGTGCCGTCGGGCCAGCTCTCTCCTACAATGAGCAGTTCTTC. Its protein product is CAVGPALSYNEQFF. The chain links TRBV19 to TRBJ2-1; D call uncertain. The germline V gene has CDR1 LNHDA and CDR2 SQIVND (reference sequence). The CDR3 runs to 14 residues. Trimming took off 11 bases at V and 0 bases at J, with 14 bases between the two ends. The whole variable domain, filled in from reference TRBV19 and TRBJ2-1, reads DGGITQSPKYLFRKEGQNVTLSCEQNLNHDAMYWYRQDPGQGLRLIYYSQIVNDFQKGDIAEGYSVSREKKESFPLTVTSAQKNPTAFYLCAVGPALSYNEQFFGPGTRLTVL.

The chain employs TRBV9 and TRBJ2-3; 7 bases fit TRBD1. V trimming: 4 bases; J trimming: 6 bases; junction bases outside the gene matches: 8. Germline lookup yields CDR1 SGDLS and CDR2 YYNGEE. This CDR3 has 14 residues. The DNA of the CDR3 is TGTGCCAGCAGCAGGTTACCGACAGGGGATACGCAGTATTTT. Translated, it gives CASSRLPTGDTQYF. Using reference TRBV9 and TRBJ2-3 for the parts outside the CDR3, the full variable domain is DSGVTQTPKHLITATGQRVTLRCSPRSGDLSVYWYQQSLDQGLQFLIQYYNGEERAKGNILERFSAQQFPDLHSELNLSSLELGDSALYFCASSRLPTGDTQYFGPGTRLTVL.

The genes are TRBV30 and TRBJ2-7, with 12 bases matching TRBD2. This CDR3 has 13 amino acids. V lost 7 bases to trimming and J lost 2 bases; unmatched junction nucleotides: 3. The V gene's germline CDR1 is GTSNPN and CDR2 SVGIG (reference sequence). The DNA for the CDR3 is TGTGCCTCCCGACTAGCGGGAGCCTACGAGCAGTACTTC. This codes for CASRLAGAYEQYF.

The rearrangement uses TRBV6-6 and TRBJ1-5; D gene ambiguous. V lost 0 bases and J 3 bases, leaving 9 bases between the germline ends. Germline CDR1 MNHNY, CDR2 SVGAGI (reference sequence). The CDR3 totals 15 residues. The CDR3 nucleotides read TGTGCCAGCAGTTACTCTCCACGAATCAATCAGCCCCAGCATTTT. This codes for CASSYSPRINQPQHF.

The chain carries TRBV9 and TRBJ1-4; no definite D call. V gave up 0 bases and J gave up 2 bases, with 8 bases separating them. In germline, CDR1 is SGDLS, CDR2 YYNGEE. The length of the CDR3 is 15 residues. CDR3 sequence: CASSVGLRTNEKLFF. CDR3 sequence (DNA): TGTGCCAGCAGCGTAGGTTTGCGGACTAATGAAAAACTGTTTTTT.